This TCR beta chain was captured by sequencing in a study of T cells in Graves' hyperthyroidism and ophthalmopathy (dated by TCRdb to between 2018 and 2021). About the full investigation: Peripheral blood samples were taken at initial diagnosis, before any treatment was given. Following sampling, methimazole starting at 30 mg daily was given to hyperthyroidism patients, and high-dose intravenous methylprednisolone was given to ophthalmopathy patients. In addition, the study compared T-cell repertoires in thyroid tissue and in blood from several Graves' hyperthyroidism patients. The 90 to 100 discovery patients were randomly divided into training and test sets at a 7:3 ratio. A discovery cohort of approximately 100 patients, fewer than 50 with Graves' ophthalmopathy and 55 to 65 with stable Graves' hyperthyroidism, was used to find distinguishing TCR V-J signatures. Whether ophthalmopathy could be predicted prospectively was tested in an independent validation cohort made up of 18 to 20 hyperthyroidism patients plus 17 patients who later progressed to ophthalmopathy. According to the paper, TCR Vbeta CDR3 sequencing was carried out on 135 peripheral blood samples, which came from over 40 ophthalmopathy, roughly 75 hyperthyroidism and approximately 17 progressor patients. Paper-wide results and their limitations: Sample size was not statistically predetermined, and investigators were not blinded to group allocation. A 13 V-J signature model separated ophthalmopathy from stable hyperthyroidism, with roughly 88% sensitivity and about 81% specificity in cross-validation and 80%/75% in testing. Most expanded thyroid clonotypes (frequency above 0.001) were also detected in blood, a finding suggesting that blood repertoires may reflect thyroid immune responses. During validation, the model predicted progression to ophthalmopathy a median of roughly 7.1 months ahead of onset, with around 71% sensitivity and roughly 75% specificity.

Comment on this clonotype: Its antigen specificity is not known. No much larger clone is present one base from it, and per-base qualities are unavailable.

The TCR beta CDR3 regions were amplified from the RNA transcripts. The TCR CDR3 was subjected to a first round of RT-PCR using the HTBI primer set and the Qiagen OneStep RT-PCR kit. Libraries were constructed in a second round of multiplex PCR, after which size selection and purification were performed. The libraries were sequenced on an Illumina HiSeq2000 using paired-end 100 bp reads. As for the original processing: SOAPnuke was used to process the raw data, with reads discarded if the reads contained adapters or uncalled bases, had a mean Phred below 15, or lacked an exact constant-primer or identifier match. High-quality paired reads were merged with COPE v1.2.5, and unique nucleotide sequences were defined as clonotypes. MiTCR v1.1 was used to align the clonotypes against IMGT TRBV, TRBD and TRBJ reference segments. Only V-J combinations with frequency above 0.0001, covering about 99% of repertoires, were analysed. A TCS score was defined as the ratio of F50 (clonal expansion) to E x V (chaos), with BLOSUM62-based TCRdist applied between CDR3 peptides within each V-J. Welch's t-statistics and random forest reduced 450 to 600 V-J features to roughly 13, which were used in a naive Bayes classifier (R e1071). The public reads were quality trimmed at Q25 with fastp and then assembled into clones with MiXCR by TCRdb, keeping productive beta chains. Rows with a matching CDR3 protein are joined into one entry that keeps the most common DNA and genes. The V and J calls here are based on TCRdb, not the publication. This sample has hundreds of thousands of distinct CDR3 sequences in its table, and 15% of those were observed once. Together, the top ten hold approximately 32% of the sample.

Graves' hyperthyroidism was defined as stable when no progression to ophthalmopathy occurred over 18 months of follow-up. The hyperthyroidism patients were between 18 and 65 years old and newly diagnosed, with a disease duration of less than 2 months. The study excluded patients with uncontrolled infections, other autoimmune diseases, pregnancy or lactation. Diagnoses relied on clinical symptoms, serum thyroxine and TRAb, thyroid ultrasound and orbital computed tomography. PBMCs were isolated from roughly 10 ml of fresh peripheral blood by Ficoll-Paque density gradient centrifugation. Total RNA was extracted using Trizol reagent, and RNA quality was assessed on an Agilent 2100 Bioanalyzer. The CDR3 holds 16 amino acids from the cysteine to the phenylalanine. The retained sequence is limited to the CDR3, 48 bases, with the frame set at the first base. Based on the germline V gene, the CDR1 and CDR2 sequences are MNHNS and SASEGT. V is pared back by 0 bases and J by 10 bases, with 16 bases lying between the germline termini.

The TCR comes from a woman in her thirties with Graves' hyperthyroidism. The sequence is built from TRBV6-1 and TRBJ1-6, with no reliable assignment of the D segment. Source material: blood. The bases read TGTGCCAGCAGTGAAGCAGTGACACTTGTTAGATCACCCCTCCACTTT. The resulting protein is CASSEAVTLVRSPLHF.